This T cell receptor beta chain originates from a study of monozygotic twins with inflammatory bowel disease. General observations from the study: IBD patients had lower TCRbeta diversity (inverse Simpson) than healthy co-twins. Researchers were unable to tell different T cell subtypes apart.

Via template switching, UMIs carrying a 6-nucleotide sample barcode were introduced. Each of TCRalpha and TCRbeta cDNA went through two nested PCRs, lasting about 16 and 10 cycles. From its re-call of the 5' RACE reads, TCRdb lists each CDR3 protein once, without DNA. This table holds some 300,000 distinct CDR3 sequences. Germline V gene data show CDR1 as MDHEN and CDR2 as SYDVKM. The CDR3 consists of 14 residues. With regard to this clonotype: Its cognate antigen is unknown.

The receptor comes from a human donor with ulcerative colitis or Crohn's disease, or a healthy co-twin of an affected twin (not recorded which). The rearrangement joins TRBV28 to TRBJ2-7. Sequencing was done on a sample of blood. CDR3 loop: CASSSRLGNTEQYF.